This T cell receptor (beta chain) stems from a study of blood T cell repertoires in COVID-19. This table comes from immunoSEQ multiplex PCR, and its TCRdb copy is limited to in-frame clones, with some not included. The sample yields about 98,000 clones, almost 85% seen once. This CDR3 region has 14 residues. Germline V CDR1 and CDR2: MRHNA, SNTAGT. V was pared by 5 bases and J by 6 bases, with 6 bases of the junction left unmatched. The sample comprised peripheral blood. This TCR came from a man aged 35 to 55 with active or convalescent COVID-19. V is TRBV6-4 and J is TRBJ2-7; 11 bases map to TRBD1. CDR3 coding DNA: TGTGCCAGCAGTCCCGGACAGGGGGCGGGCGAGCAGTACTTC. Encoded protein: CASSPGQGAGEQYF.